A selection of T cell receptor beta chains follows, all from one sample in a study of cytomegalovirus exposure and HLA in healthy donors. The data were produced by immunoSEQ multiplex PCR, yet TCRdb's version contains in-frame clones alone and is incomplete. Here the sample spans some 150,000 clones, 50% to 75% being singletons. Sequences were obtained from PBMCs. Source of these receptors: a woman aged 30 to 39 in good health and CMV-seropositive. Both conserved end residues are trimmed from each CDR3.

V,CDR3
TRBV18,ASSLHRVNTGELF
TRBV9,ASSVAGGLLDEQY
TRBV30,AWGSFGGRRNTIY
TRBV29-1,SVVRWAGNQPQH
TRBV2,ASRGGSSYNEQF
TRBV19,ASSPRFPPDYGYT
TRBV29-1,SVGTIAGVYEQY
TRBV2,ASSDLGGGPNEQF
TRBV11-2,ASIESWDRVYNEQF
TRBV5-4,ASSLGTGGGLYEQY
TRBV2,ASSDRGFNEKLF
TRBV20-1,SAKDRVGYT
TRBV10-1,ASSAEASGRNEQY
TRBV29-1,SARWDSPTEAF
TRBV27,ASSFFGTSGGVIDTQY
TRBV2,ASSVRTGELF
TRBV7-9,ASSPGGYNEQF
TRBV2,ASSLQGTGQPQH
TRBV18,ASSPGQDYEQY
TRBV7-9,ASSPIDSIMKY
TRBV5-3,ARSLPPNQPQH
TRBV4-2,ASSQVGTSGRIYEQF
TRBV9,ASSVASSREAF
TRBV9,ASADTTGELF
TRBV15,ATTTGRNYGYT
TRBV7-2,ASRTPGTGGRSYEQY
TRBV13,ASGVGGAKNIQY
TRBV7-8,ASNLIRGNNEQF
TRBV11-3,ASSFGGGADTQY
TRBV7-9,ASSPPGQEQF
TRBV6-4,ASSPDSSSYGYT